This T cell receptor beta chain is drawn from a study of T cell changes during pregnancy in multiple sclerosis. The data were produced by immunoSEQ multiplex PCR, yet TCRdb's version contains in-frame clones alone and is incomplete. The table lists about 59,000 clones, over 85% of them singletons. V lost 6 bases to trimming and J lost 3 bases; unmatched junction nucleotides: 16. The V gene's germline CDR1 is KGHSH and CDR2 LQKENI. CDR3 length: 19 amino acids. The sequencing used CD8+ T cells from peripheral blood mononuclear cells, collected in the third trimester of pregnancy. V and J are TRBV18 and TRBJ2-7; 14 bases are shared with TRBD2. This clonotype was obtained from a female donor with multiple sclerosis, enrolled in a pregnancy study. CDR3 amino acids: CASSAERTSGRTIGYEQYF. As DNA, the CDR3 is TGTGCCAGCTCGGCAGAACGGACTAGCGGGAGGACAATCGGCTACGAGCAGTACTTC.